This T cell receptor (beta chain) was identified in a study of blood T cell repertoires in COVID-19. Under the authors' procedure: For nucleated cells, counts were estimated from reference gene primer amplification. Some clones are missing from TCRdb's copy, which holds only in-frame ones; the method was immunoSEQ multiplex PCR. From that table come the V and J calls and clone size; the DNA was used to work out D and trimming. This table holds around 310,000 clones, around nine tenths found once. Trimming took 5 bases from V and 3 from J, leaving 7 bases between them. This CDR3 comprises 13 residues. Germline V gene lookup returns CDR1 SGHNT and CDR2 YENEEA. Researchers sorted participants into cohorts using their self-reported clinical history. Two consecutive negative NP/OP PCR tests, clearance, or resolved symptoms defined Cohort 3 recovery.

This sequence joins TRBV11-3 and TRBJ2-2; D gene unclear. This TCR was sampled from a woman in her 30s who had recovered from COVID-19. The specimen sequenced was PBMCs or T cells enriched from blood (not recorded which). CDR3 DNA: TGTGCCAGCAGCCCCTATGACACCGGGGAGCTGTTTTTT. Translation gives CASSPYDTGELFF.